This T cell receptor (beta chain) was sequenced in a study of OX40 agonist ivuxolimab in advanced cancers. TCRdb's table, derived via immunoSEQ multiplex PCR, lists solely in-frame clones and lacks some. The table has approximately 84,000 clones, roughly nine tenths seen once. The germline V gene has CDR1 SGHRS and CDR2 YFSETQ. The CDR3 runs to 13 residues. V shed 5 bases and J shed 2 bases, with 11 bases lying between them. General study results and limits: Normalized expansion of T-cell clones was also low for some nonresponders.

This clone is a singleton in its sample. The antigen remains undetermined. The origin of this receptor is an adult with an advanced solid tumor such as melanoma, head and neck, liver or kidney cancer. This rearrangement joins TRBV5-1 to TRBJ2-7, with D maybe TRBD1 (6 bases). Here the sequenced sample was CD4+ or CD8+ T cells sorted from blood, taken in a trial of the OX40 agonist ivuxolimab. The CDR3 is CASRTAGAYEQYF. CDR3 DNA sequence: TGCGCCAGCAGAACAGCAGGGGCCTACGAGCAGTACTTC. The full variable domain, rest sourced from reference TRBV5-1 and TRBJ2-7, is KAGVTQTPRYLIKTRGQQVTLSCSPISGHRSVSWYQQTPGQGLQFLFEYFSETQRNKGNFPGRFSGRQFSNSRSEMNVSTLELGDSALYLCASRTAGAYEQYFGPGTRLTVT.